The next 3 T cell receptor beta chains were all read from a single sample in a study of shared clonotypes between healthy human individuals. The data were produced by immunoSEQ multiplex PCR, yet TCRdb's version contains in-frame clones alone and is incomplete. The sample yields roughly 1,100,000 clones, under 80% seen once. The specimen was memory CD4+ T cells sorted from blood. Regarding subset: CD45RA-negative fraction. The receptor source for this set is a man between 18 and 29 years old in good health.

This clone was seen once. V usage is TRBV28 and J usage is TRBJ2-5, with D possibly matching TRBD1 (6 bases). V was trimmed by 7 bases and J by 1 base, leaving 10 bases between them. Looked up from germline, CDR1 is MDHEN and CDR2 is SYDVKM. The CDR3 consists of 13 residues. The CDR3, as DNA: TGTGCCAGCACCCGGGACACCCAAGAGACCCAGTACTTC. This codes for CASTRDTQETQYF.

This clone was observed a few times. The rearrangement joins TRBV30 to TRBJ2-6, with D possibly called TRBD1 or TRBD2 (5 bases each). The CDR3 is 13 amino acids. The germline V gene encodes CDR1 GTSNPN and CDR2 SVGIG (reference sequence). The V and J ends lost 3 bases and 9 bases respectively, with 12 bases between them. This chain's CDR3 is CAWRKGRNNVLTF. For the CDR3, the DNA is TGTGCCTGGAGGAAGGGACGGAACAACGTCCTGACTTTC.

The genes are TRBV30 and TRBJ1-5; D gene unclear. The CDR3 loop spans 14 amino acids. From germline, CDR1 is GTSNPN and CDR2 SVGIG (reference sequence). The germline V and J ends were trimmed by 3 bases and 2 bases, with 11 bases remaining between them. CDR3 in amino acids: CAWRKEGGNQPQHF. The DNA of the CDR3 is TGTGCCTGGAGAAAAGAAGGAGGCAATCAGCCCCAGCATTTT.